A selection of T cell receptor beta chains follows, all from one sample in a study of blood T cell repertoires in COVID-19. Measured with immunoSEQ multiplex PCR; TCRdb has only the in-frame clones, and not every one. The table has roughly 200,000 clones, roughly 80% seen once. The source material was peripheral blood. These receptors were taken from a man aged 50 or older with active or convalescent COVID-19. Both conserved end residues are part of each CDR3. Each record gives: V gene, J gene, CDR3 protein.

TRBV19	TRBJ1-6	CASSMAGGWSSPLHF
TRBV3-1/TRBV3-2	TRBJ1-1	CASSQHSGLDTEAFF
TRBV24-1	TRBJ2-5	CATSDLTSGGEETQYF
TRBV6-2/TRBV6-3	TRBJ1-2	CASSYGGRTNYGYTF
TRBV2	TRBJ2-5	CASSDPGGGRETQYF
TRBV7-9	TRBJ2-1	CASSTTSGGANEQFF
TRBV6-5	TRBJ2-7	CASSYGSTGGSYEQYF
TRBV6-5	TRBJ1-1	CASSRGQGSAEAFF
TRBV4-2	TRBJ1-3	CASSLLNAYGNTIYF
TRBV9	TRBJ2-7	CASSPRLAGGYYEQYF
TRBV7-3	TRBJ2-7	CASAQGASGEQYF